Included here is one T cell receptor (beta chain) sequence, with context. The antigen is not known. The entry originates in a study of cytomegalovirus exposure and HLA in healthy donors. Study information: The approximately 120 million unique TCR beta sequences, from around 200 million T cells, were found by an earlier analysis.

Researchers ran the PCR with 60 Vbeta and 13 Jbeta primers. Generated by immunoSEQ multiplex PCR, the TCRdb table keeps only in-frame clones and is missing some. This sample has 200,000 to 250,000 clones; more than 70% occur once, and the top ten carry about 0.45%. Study results and caveats: Researchers catalogued about 160 TCR beta chains as cytomegalovirus-associated. Common viral pathogens seemed to be connected with several of the most significant clusters, according to a later analysis. A later analysis, which compared TCR beta chains of equal frequency, found the HLA-associated ones more clonally expanded.

From germline, CDR1 is SGHDT and CDR2 YYEEEE. CDR3 length: 16 amino acids. Trimming shortened V by 2 bases and J by 6 bases, and 21 bases separated the two germline ends. The sequenced material came from PBMCs. The chain recombines TRBV5-6 with TRBJ2-7; D may be TRBD2 (5 bases). The clonotype comes from a boy younger than 18 in good health and CMV-seronegative. The CDR3 reads CASSFGRSEGPREQYF. The DNA for the CDR3 is TGTGCCAGCAGCTTTGGTCGGTCTGAGGGTCCCCGCGAGCAGTACTTC.